Described below is a single T cell receptor beta chain sequence and its context. This sample is drawn from a study of blood T cell repertoires in COVID-19. About the research overall: There were acute and convalescent COVID-19 samples, and they came from the United States, Italy and Spain.

Germline values: CDR1 SGHRS, CDR2 YFSETQ. The CDR3 has 16 residues. The V gene end was trimmed by 3 bases and the J gene end by 7 bases; junction bases not matched to a gene: 11. Authors' data handling: How many nucleated cells were present was estimated from reference gene primer amplification. The assay was immunoSEQ multiplex PCR, and TCRdb's table has in-frame clones only and misses some. For V, J and clone size, that table is used; D and trimming come from the DNA. Among fewer than 200,000 clones listed, around 85% were seen once. The receptor's source is a man aged 55 to 70 who had recovered from COVID-19. Input material: peripheral blood. This chain uses TRBV5-1 with TRBJ2-2; 8 bases agree with TRBD1. This CDR3 is CASSWAGQGGGGELFF. CDR3 nucleotide sequence: TGCGCCAGCAGCTGGGCCGGACAGGGCGGTGGCGGGGAGCTGTTTTTT.